This T cell receptor (beta chain) comes out of a study of CD8+CD57+ T cells in acquired aplastic anemia. For sequencing, patients were chosen who had shown expansion of CD8+CD57+ cells by flow cytometry. Prior therapy had not been administered to any patient at the time of blood sampling. CDR3 and TCR beta VDJ profiling relied on a genomic DNA template. TCRdb recomputed calls from the reads with MiXCR, one row per CDR3 protein. Among about 200,000 distinct CDR3 sequences listed, over 55% were seen once. Trimming cost V 8 bases and J 5 bases; bases outside gene matches: 6. Germline-derived CDR1 and CDR2 are LNHNV and YYDKDF (reference sequence). This CDR3 comprises 13 residues. Study observations and caveats: Sharing between patients and controls was observed for around 30 CD8+ CDR3 sequences.

As concerns this clonotype: No antigen is known for it.

The chain recombines TRBV15 with TRBJ1-5; TRBD1 aligns across 7 bases. The sequence derives from a human donor with aplastic anemia. Sequencing used sorted CD4+, CD8+, or CD8+CD57+ T cells (not recorded which) from PBMCs. CDR3 residues: CATSDRRHQPQHF. CDR3 bases: TGTGCCACCTCGGACAGGCGCCATCAGCCCCAGCATTTT.